Listed below are T cell receptor beta chains from one sample, sequenced in a study of T cells in tumors after PD-1 blockade. Clones were read by immunoSEQ multiplex PCR, and TCRdb kept only the in-frame ones, dropping some. Here the sample spans under 40,000 clones, about three quarters being singletons. The material sequenced was PBMCs, taken after anti-PD-1 treatment. The receptors stem from a human donor with basal cell carcinoma. CDR3s include the opening cysteine and the closing phenylalanine or tryptophan.

len,j_gene,v_gene,CDR3aa
14,TRBJ2-7,TRBV6-1,CASSEAGGGYEQYF
14,TRBJ2-7,TRBV5-1,CASSLRAESSEQYF
16,TRBJ1-4,TRBV27,CASTLYPGQPNEKLFF
15,TRBJ2-2,TRBV6-6,CASSRSTSRSGELFF
14,TRBJ2-7,TRBV4-3,CASSQDTGGYEQYF
14,TRBJ1-1,TRBV7-9,CASSLEQLNTEAFF
15,TRBJ2-1,TRBV29-1,CSVGGEGRIYNEQFF
14,TRBJ1-5,TRBV6-5,CASTEGAGQQPQHF
14,TRBJ2-4,TRBV28,CASSPSISGNIQYF
15,TRBJ2-1,TRBV7-9,CASSSFTRIHWEQFF
16,TRBJ1-4,TRBV30,CAWSVGQGRDNEKLFF
16,TRBJ2-7,TRBV7-8,CASSGPGLAGDYEQYF
17,TRBJ1-1,TRBV19,CASSARITGTANTEAFF
15,TRBJ2-1,TRBV6-2/TRBV6-3,CASSYGTDLYNEQFF
13,TRBJ1-3,TRBV6-2/TRBV6-3,CASSLGRGNTIYF
13,TRBJ1-2,TRBV4-3,CASSQDRGDGYTF
15,TRBJ1-6,TRBV3-1/TRBV3-2,CASSPGTGGHSPLHF
16,TRBJ2-3,TRBV9,CASSVDQDEGRYTQYF
13,TRBJ1-6,TRBV25-1,CASSEYGGSPLHF
19,TRBJ2-5,TRBV5-6,CASSSPGQGAVGTQETQYF
14,TRBJ1-2,TRBV19,CASSFSGGGYGYTF
14,TRBJ2-5,TRBV19,CASSDRGRYETQYF
14,TRBJ2-1,TRBV9,CASSVEADYNEQFF
13,TRBJ1-1,TRBV4-3,CASSQYERSEAFF
14,TRBJ1-2,TRBV7-9,CASSPERINYGYTF
13,TRBJ2-5,TRBV5-8,CASSFDRQETQYF
17,TRBJ2-1,TRBV29-1,CSASRGLAGGAYNEQFF
12,TRBJ1-5,TRBV12-5,CASGLARQPQHF
15,TRBJ2-7,TRBV7-2,CASSLRRQGIDEQYF
12,TRBJ1-1,TRBV7-8,CASSLRGAYAFF
14,TRBJ2-3,TRBV5-5,CASSGQGGTDTQYF
15,TRBJ2-7,TRBV28,CASSSFRGLGHEQYF
17,TRBJ2-7,TRBV9,CASSDHSGSGGFNEQYF
15,TRBJ2-3,TRBV10-1,CASRRRQAKTDTQYF
15,TRBJ1-3,TRBV4-3,CASSQESAGLYTIYF
14,TRBJ1-4,TRBV6-6,CASSYGEKNEKLFF
13,TRBJ1-1,TRBV18,CASSGTENTEAFF
15,TRBJ2-1,TRBV3-1/TRBV3-2,CASSQDLTSYNEQFF
14,TRBJ1-3,TRBV6-5,CASSYDSQGNTIYF
15,TRBJ1-1,TRBV6-2/TRBV6-3,CASSPRAGENTEAFF
16,TRBJ2-3,TRBV9,CASSVAELASTDTQYF
15,TRBJ2-1,TRBV11-1,CASSPGVVAYNEQFF
16,TRBJ1-1,TRBV28,CASSSPGQSLNTEAFF
15,TRBJ2-7,TRBV27,CASSSLGGAYGEQYF
11,TRBJ1-2,TRBV19,CAVDTNYGYTF
15,TRBJ2-5,TRBV6-1,CASSEVWGPQETQYF
15,TRBJ1-4,TRBV11-3,CASSLGGRINEKLFF
16,TRBJ1-4,TRBV4-3,CASSQDGRGGGEKLFF
15,TRBJ2-7,TRBV11-3,CASSLGGQVSYEQYF
14,TRBJ1-1,TRBV5-1,CASSPGQSNTEAFF